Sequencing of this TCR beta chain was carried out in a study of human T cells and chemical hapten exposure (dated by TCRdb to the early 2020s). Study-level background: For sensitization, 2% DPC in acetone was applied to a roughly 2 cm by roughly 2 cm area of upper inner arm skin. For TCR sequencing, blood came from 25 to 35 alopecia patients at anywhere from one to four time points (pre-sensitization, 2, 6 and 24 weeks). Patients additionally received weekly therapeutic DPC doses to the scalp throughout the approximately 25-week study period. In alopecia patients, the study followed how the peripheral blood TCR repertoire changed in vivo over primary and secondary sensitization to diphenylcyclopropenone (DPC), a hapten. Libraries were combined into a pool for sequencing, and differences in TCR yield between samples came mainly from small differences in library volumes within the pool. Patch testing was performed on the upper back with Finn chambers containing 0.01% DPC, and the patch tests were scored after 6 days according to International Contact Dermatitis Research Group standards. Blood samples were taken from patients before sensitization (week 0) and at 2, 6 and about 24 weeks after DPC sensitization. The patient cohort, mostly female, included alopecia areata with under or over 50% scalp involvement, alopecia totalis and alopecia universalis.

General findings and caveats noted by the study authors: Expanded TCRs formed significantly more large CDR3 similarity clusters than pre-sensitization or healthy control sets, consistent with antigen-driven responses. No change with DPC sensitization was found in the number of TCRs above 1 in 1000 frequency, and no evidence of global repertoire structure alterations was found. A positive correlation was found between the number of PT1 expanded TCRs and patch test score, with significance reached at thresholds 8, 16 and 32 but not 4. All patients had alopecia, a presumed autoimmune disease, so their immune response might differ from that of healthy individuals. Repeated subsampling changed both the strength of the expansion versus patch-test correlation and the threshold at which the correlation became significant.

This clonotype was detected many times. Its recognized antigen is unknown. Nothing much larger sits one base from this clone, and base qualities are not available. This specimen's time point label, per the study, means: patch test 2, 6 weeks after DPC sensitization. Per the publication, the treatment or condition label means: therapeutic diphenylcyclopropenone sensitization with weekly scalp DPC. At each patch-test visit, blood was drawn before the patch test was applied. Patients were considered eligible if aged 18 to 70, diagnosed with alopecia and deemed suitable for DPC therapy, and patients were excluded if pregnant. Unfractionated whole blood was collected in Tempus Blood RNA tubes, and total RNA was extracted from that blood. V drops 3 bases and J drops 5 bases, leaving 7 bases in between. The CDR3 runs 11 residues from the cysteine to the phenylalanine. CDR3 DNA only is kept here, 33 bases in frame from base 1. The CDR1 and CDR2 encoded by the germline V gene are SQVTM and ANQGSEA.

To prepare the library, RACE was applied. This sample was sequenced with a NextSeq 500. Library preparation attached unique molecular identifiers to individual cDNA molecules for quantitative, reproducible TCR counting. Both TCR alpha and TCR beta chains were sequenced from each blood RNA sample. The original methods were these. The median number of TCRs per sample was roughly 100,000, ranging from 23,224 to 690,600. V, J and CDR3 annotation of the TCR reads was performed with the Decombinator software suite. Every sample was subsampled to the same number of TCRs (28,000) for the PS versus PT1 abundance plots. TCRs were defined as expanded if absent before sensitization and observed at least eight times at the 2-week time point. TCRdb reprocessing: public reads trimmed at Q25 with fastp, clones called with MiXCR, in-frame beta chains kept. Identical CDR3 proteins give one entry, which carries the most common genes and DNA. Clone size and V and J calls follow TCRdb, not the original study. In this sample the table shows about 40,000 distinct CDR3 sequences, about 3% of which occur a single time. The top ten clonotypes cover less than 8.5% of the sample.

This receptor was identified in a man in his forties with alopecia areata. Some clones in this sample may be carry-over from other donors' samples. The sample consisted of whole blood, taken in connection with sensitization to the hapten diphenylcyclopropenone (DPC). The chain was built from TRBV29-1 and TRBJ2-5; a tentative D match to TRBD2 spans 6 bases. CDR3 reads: CSVEEGETQYF. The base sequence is TGCAGCGTTGAGGAGGGTGAGACCCAGTACTTC.